This T cell receptor (beta chain) was profiled in a study of beta chain features in type 1 diabetes. Study-level background: On cell yields, gender and age, patients and healthy donors were similar. Notes on the study in general: In every one of the four CD4+ subsets, TCRB CDR3s were moderately but significantly shorter in Type 1 diabetes patients. Possibly, sequencing cDNA over-represented cells that had high TCR expression levels. In the patient group, naive, central memory and Treg TCRB repertoires seemed more alike than in the healthy donor group.

CDR3 length: 14 amino acids. The V segment lost 4 bases and the J segment 7 bases; nucleotides outside the gene matches: 8. CDR1 SGHRS and CDR2 YFSETQ come from the germline V gene. It was via CD45RO/CCR7/CD25/CD127/CD95/CD27 that CD4+ naive, central memory, regulatory and stem cell-like memory cells were sorted. All of the isolated RNA was reverse transcribed, so expressed TCRB transcripts were sequenced. Profiling relied on immunoSEQ multiplex PCR, and the TCRdb table lists in-frame clones only, not all of them. The sample holds roughly 240,000 clones, about 23% seen once. This clone appeared a few times. Its specificity is unknown.

This chain uses TRBV5-1 with TRBJ1-2; 9 nucleotides match TRBD1. This clonotype originated in a woman between 25 and 40 years old with type 1 diabetes. Source material: naive CD4+ T cells from blood. The chain's CDR3 is CASSTRDRVLGYTF. CDR3 sequence (DNA): TGCGCCAGCAGCACCCGGGACAGGGTTCTTGGCTACACCTTC.